A selection of T cell receptor beta chains follows, all from one sample in a study of T-cell reconstitution after alpha-beta-depleted transplantation in children. One entry per CDR3 protein, called by TCRdb with MiXCR from the PCR reads. Seen here are some 830,000 distinct CDR3 sequences, 16% observed once, and the top ten hold around 5%. Sequencing used PBMCs, mostly from graft donor cells, obtained 360 days after TCRalphabeta/CD19-depleted stem cell transplant. These receptors were obtained from a male patient between 10 and 17 years old who had a stem cell transplant for acute lymphoblastic leukemia, so the T cells may come from the graft donor. Both conserved end residues are part of each CDR3. D genes are given only for firm matches.

v_gene	d_gene	j_gene	CDR3aa
TRBV10-3	-	TRBJ2-1	CAISADNEQFF
TRBV7-3	-	TRBJ2-7	CASSLTGLRGYEQYF
TRBV6-5	-	TRBJ2-4	CASSYSRGGNKNIQYF
TRBV7-9	TRBD1	TRBJ2-7	CASNNRGPNYEQYF
TRBV5-1	-	TRBJ1-1	CASSLTSIGHRGTEAFF
TRBV5-1	TRBD1	TRBJ2-5	CATRDRGLRQETQYF
TRBV20-1	-	TRBJ2-5	CSASGGHYKETQYF
TRBV27	-	TRBJ2-7	CASSLAAGLLSYEQYF
TRBV11-1	TRBD2	TRBJ2-1	CASSFSATSGRAYNEQFF
TRBV27	TRBD1	TRBJ2-7	CASSKGTGSYEQYF
TRBV29-1	-	TRBJ2-1	CSVQISGSNEQFF
TRBV12-3/TRBV12-4	TRBD1	TRBJ1-1	CASRGGQLTEAFF
TRBV27	TRBD1	TRBJ1-2	CASSSHDRGEYGYTF
TRBV4-1	-	TRBJ2-3	CASSQDPAGSTDTQYF
TRBV24-1	TRBD2	TRBJ2-5	CATSDLGSPGGETQYF
TRBV6-5	TRBD2	TRBJ2-3	CASSYSFGGRDTQYF
TRBV24-1	TRBD1	TRBJ2-1	CSPYDRALGEQFF
TRBV2	-	TRBJ2-3	CASSEFQRDTQYF
TRBV5-1	TRBD2	TRBJ2-5	CASSTGLVLGETQYF
TRBV7-8	TRBD2	TRBJ2-7	CASSPSSGPTMQYF
TRBV19	TRBD2	TRBJ2-1	CASSMASGNDEFF
TRBV7-9	-	TRBJ1-5	CASSLPGWDSNQPQHF
TRBV5-1	-	TRBJ2-7	CASSLGDRTYEQYF
TRBV28	-	TRBJ1-6	CASSFRQYNSPLHF
TRBV12-3/TRBV12-4	-	TRBJ2-7	CASRYPGTYEQYF
TRBV4-1	-	TRBJ2-1	CASSQVTGSYNEQFF
TRBV25-1	-	TRBJ1-6	CASSRDKHSPLHF
TRBV7-9	-	TRBJ2-5	CASSLGVGLYQETQYF
TRBV6-2/TRBV6-3	-	TRBJ1-2	CASSYTRVEGYTF
TRBV27	-	TRBJ2-4	CASSYLAKNIQYF
TRBV27	-	TRBJ2-7	CASSLSWGYEQYF
TRBV7-9	TRBD1	TRBJ1-4	CASSFKGALSNEKLFF
TRBV2	-	TRBJ2-7	CASSEEKITSYEQYF
TRBV7-7	TRBD2	TRBJ2-1	CASSPPPWRDYSYNEQFF
TRBV20-1	TRBD2	TRBJ2-3	CSARTSGRSPTDTQYF
TRBV7-7	TRBD1	TRBJ2-5	CASSLGQVRGRQETQYF
TRBV27	-	TRBJ1-1	CASSLYTVSGENTEAFF
TRBV10-3	TRBD2	TRBJ2-5	CAISVVAGGPGETQYF
TRBV5-1	-	TRBJ2-1	CASRNLSGITKRQFF
TRBV12-3/TRBV12-4	TRBD2	TRBJ2-1	CASSTSGEHNEQFF
TRBV27	TRBD2	TRBJ2-1	CASRKGLAGVREQFF